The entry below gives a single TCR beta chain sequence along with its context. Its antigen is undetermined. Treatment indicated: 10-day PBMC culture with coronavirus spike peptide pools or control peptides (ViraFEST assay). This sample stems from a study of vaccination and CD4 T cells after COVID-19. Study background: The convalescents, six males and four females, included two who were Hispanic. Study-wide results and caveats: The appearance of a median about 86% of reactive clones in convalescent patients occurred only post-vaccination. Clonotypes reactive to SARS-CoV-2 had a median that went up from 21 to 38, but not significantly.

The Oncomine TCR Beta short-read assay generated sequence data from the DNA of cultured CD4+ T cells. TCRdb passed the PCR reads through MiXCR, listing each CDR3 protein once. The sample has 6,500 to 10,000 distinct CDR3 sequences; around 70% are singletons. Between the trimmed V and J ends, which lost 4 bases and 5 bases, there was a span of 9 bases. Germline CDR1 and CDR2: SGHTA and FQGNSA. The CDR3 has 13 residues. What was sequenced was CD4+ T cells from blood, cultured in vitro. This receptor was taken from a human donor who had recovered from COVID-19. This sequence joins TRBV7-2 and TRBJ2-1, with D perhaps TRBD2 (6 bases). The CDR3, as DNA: TGTGCCAGCAGCTCGGGACTGAACAATGAGCAGTTCTTC. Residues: CASSSGLNNEQFF.